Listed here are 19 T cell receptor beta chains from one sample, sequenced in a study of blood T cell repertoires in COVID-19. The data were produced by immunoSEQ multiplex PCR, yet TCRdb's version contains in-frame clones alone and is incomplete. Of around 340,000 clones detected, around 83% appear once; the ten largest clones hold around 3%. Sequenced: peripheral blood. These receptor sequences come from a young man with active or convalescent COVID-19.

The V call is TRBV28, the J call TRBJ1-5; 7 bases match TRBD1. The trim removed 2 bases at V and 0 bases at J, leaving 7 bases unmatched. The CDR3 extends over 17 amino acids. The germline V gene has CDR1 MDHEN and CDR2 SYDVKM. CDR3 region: CASSLTLGQYSNQPQHF. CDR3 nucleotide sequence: TGTGCCAGCAGTTTAACATTGGGACAGTATAGCAATCAGCCCCAGCATTTT. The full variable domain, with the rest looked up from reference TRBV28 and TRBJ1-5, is DVKVTQSSRYLVKRTGEKVFLECVQDMDHENMFWYRQDPGLGLRLIYFSYDVKMKEKGDIPEGYSVSREKKERFSLILESASTNQTSMYLCASSLTLGQYSNQPQHFGDGTRLSIL.

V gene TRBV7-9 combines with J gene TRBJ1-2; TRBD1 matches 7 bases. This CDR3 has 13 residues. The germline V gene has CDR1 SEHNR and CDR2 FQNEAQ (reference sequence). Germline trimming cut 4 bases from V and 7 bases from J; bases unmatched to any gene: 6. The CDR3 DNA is TGTGCCAGCAGCTCAGGGGGAGGAGGTGGCTACACCTTC. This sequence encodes CASSSGGGGGYTF. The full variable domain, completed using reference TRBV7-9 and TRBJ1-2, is DTGVSQNPRHKITKRGQNVTFRCDPISEHNRLYWYRQTLGQGPEFLTYFQNEAQLEKSRLLSDRFSAERPKGSFSTLEIQRTEQGDSAMYLCASSSGGGGGYTFGSGTRLTVV.

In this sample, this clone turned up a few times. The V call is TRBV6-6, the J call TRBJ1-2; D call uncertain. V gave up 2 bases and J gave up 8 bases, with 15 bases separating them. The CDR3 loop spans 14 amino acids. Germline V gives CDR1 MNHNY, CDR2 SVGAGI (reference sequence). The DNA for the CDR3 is TGTGCCAGCAGTTACGGCCCCAAGGGAGACGGCTACACCTTC. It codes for CASSYGPKGDGYTF.

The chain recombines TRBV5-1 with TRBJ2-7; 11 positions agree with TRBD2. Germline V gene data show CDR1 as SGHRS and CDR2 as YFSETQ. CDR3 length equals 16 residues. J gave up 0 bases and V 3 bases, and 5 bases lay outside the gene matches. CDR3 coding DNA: TGCGCCAGCAGCTACCAAACTAGCGGGAGCTCCTACGAGCAGTACTTC. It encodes CASSYQTSGSSYEQYF.

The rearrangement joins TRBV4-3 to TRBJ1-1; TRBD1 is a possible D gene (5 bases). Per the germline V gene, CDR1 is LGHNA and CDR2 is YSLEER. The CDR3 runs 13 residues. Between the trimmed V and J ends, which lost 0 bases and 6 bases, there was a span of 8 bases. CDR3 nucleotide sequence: TGCGCCAGCAGCCAAGAGTCGGGGGCTGAAGCTTTCTTT. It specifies CASSQESGAEAFF.

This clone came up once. The CDR3 sequence is CASSYGLAGGEETQYF. The CDR3 bases are TGCGCCAGCAGCTACGGACTAGCGGGAGGGGAAGAGACCCAGTACTTC. The gene calls are TRBV5-1 and TRBJ2-5, with 15 positions matching TRBD2. Germline CDR1 and CDR2: SGHRS and YFSETQ. The CDR3 runs to 16 residues. J was trimmed by 3 bases and V by 3 bases; bases with no gene match: 3.

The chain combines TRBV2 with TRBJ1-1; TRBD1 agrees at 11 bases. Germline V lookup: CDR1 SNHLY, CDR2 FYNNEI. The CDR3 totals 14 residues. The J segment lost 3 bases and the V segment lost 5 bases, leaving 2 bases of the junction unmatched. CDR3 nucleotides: TGTGCCAGCAGTCGGGACAGGGGGTACACTGAAGCTTTCTTT. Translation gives CASSRDRGYTEAFF.

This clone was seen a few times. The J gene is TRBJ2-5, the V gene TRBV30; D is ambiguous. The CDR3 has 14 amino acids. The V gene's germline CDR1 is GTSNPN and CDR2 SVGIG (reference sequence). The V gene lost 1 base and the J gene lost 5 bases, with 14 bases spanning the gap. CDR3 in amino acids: CAWSGFPSEETQYF. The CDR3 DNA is TGTGCCTGGAGTGGATTCCCGTCCGAGGAGACCCAGTACTTC.

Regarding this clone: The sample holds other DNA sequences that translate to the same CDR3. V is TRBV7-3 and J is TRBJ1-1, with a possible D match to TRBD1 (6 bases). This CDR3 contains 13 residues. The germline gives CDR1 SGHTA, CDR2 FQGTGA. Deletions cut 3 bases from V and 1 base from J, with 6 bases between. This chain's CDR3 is CASSLTGNTEAFF. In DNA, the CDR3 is TGTGCCAGCAGCTTGACAGGGAACACTGAAGCTTTCTTT. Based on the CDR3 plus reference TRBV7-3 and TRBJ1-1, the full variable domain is GAGVSQTPSNKVTEKGKYVELRCDPISGHTALYWYRQSLGQGPEFLIYFQGTGAADDSGLPNDRFFAVRPEGSVSTLKIQRTERGDSAVYLCASSLTGNTEAFFGQGTRLTVV.

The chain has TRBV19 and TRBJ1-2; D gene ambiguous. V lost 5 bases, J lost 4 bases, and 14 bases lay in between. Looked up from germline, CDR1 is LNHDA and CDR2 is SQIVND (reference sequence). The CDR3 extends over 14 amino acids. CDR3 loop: CASSSERVGYGYTF. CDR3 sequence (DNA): TGTGCCAGTAGTTCGGAGAGAGTGGGCTATGGCTACACCTTC.

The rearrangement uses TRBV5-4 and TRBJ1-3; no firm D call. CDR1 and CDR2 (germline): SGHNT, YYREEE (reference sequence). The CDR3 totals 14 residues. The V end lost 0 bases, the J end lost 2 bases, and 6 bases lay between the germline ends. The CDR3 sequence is CASSLGGTGNTIYF. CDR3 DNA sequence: TGTGCCAGCAGCTTGGGAGGGACTGGAAACACCATATATTTT.

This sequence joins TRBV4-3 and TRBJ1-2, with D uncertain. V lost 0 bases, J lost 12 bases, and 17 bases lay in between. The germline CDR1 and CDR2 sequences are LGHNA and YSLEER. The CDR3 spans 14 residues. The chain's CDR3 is CASSQDRRRGGDTF. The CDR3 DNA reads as TGCGCCAGCAGCCAAGATCGGCGGAGAGGAGGAGACACCTTC.

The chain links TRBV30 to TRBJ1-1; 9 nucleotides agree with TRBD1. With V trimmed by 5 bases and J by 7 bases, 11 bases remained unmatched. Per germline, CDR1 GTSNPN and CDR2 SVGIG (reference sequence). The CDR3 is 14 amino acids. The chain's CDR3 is CAWAKDRGIGEAFF. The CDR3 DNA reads TGTGCCTGGGCCAAAGACAGGGGGATCGGTGAAGCTTTCTTT.

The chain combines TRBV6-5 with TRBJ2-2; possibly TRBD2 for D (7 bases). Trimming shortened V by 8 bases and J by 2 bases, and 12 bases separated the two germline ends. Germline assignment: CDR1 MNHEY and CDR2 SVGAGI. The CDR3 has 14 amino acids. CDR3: CASQRGGNTGELFF. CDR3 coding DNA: TGTGCCAGCCAAAGGGGGGGTAACACCGGGGAGCTGTTTTTT.

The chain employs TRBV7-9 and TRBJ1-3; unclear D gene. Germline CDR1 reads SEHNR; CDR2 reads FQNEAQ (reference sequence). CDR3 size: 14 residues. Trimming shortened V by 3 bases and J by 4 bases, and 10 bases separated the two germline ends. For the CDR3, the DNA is TGTGCCAGCAGCTTGGGCGGGCCCGGAAACACCATATATTTT. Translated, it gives CASSLGGPGNTIYF.

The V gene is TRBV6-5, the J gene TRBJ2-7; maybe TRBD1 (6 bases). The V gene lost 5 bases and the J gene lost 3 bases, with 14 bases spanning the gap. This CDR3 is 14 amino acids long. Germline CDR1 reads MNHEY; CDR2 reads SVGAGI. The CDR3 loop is CASSQDRKDYEQYF. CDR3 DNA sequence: TGTGCCAGCAGTCAGGACAGAAAGGACTACGAGCAGTACTTC.

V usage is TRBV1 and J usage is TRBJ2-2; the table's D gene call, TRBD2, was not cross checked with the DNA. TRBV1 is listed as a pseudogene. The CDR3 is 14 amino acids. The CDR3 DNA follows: TGCACCAGCTCATCAGCGAGAAACACCGGGGAGCTGTTTTTT. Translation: CTSSSARNTGELFF.

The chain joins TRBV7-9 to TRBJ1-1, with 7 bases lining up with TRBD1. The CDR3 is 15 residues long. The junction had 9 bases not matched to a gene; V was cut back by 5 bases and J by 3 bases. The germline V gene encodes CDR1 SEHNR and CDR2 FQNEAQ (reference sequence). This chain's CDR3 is CASSPPGQLDTEAFF. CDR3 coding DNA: TGTGCCAGCAGCCCCCCGGGACAGCTGGACACTGAAGCTTTCTTT.

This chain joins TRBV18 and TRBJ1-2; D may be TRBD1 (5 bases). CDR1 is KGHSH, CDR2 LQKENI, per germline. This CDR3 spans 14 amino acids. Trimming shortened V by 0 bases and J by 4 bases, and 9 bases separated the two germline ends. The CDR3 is CASSPPTDSYGYTF. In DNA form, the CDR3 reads TGTGCCAGCTCACCACCGACAGACTCCTATGGCTACACCTTC.